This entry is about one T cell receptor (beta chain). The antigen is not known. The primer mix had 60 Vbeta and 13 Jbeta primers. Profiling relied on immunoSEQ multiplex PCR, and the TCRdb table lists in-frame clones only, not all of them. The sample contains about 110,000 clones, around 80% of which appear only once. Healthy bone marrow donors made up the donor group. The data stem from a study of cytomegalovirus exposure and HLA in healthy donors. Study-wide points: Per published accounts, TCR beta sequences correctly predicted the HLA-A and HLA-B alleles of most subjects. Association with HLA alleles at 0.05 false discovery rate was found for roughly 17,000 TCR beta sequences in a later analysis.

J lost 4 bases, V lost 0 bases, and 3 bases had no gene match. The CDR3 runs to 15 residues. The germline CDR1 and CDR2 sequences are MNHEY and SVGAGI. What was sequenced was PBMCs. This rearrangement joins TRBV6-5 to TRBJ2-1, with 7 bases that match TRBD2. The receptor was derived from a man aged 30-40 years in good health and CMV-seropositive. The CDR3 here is CASSYSLAEYNEQFF. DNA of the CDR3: TGTGCCAGCAGTTACTCGCTAGCGGAATACAATGAGCAGTTCTTC.